This T cell receptor (beta chain) comes out of a study of cytomegalovirus exposure and HLA in healthy donors. Details on this clone: Its antigen is unknown.

Only in-frame clones appear in the TCRdb table, and some are missing; sequencing was by immunoSEQ multiplex PCR. Of roughly 150,000 clones listed, approximately 82% are singletons. The CDR3 is 15 residues long. Germline CDR1 MNHEY, CDR2 SVGAGI. V lost 6 bases, J lost 3 bases, and 17 bases lay in between. Points from the study as a whole: Researchers catalogued around 150 TCR beta chains as cytomegalovirus-associated.

The origin of this receptor is a man aged 25-45 years in good health and CMV-seropositive. The material sequenced was PBMCs. The chain links TRBV6-5 to TRBJ2-5; tentatively, D is TRBD2 (5 bases). The CDR3, as DNA: TGTGCCAGCAGACTAGGCGGCGCCGGGAAAGAGACCCAGTACTTC. Translating it yields CASRLGGAGKETQYF.